Below, one TCR beta chain is given with its context. This sample was taken from a study of T cell changes during pregnancy in multiple sclerosis. This table comes from immunoSEQ multiplex PCR, and its TCRdb copy is limited to in-frame clones, with some not included. The sample records some 77,000 clones, over 75% being singletons. The ends lost 5 bases at V and 6 bases at J; junction bases unmatched: 4. The V gene's germline CDR1 is SNHLY and CDR2 FYNNEI. The CDR3 covers 12 residues. The source material was peripheral blood, sampled before pregnancy. This TCR came from a female donor with multiple sclerosis, enrolled in a pregnancy study. The genes are TRBV2 and TRBJ2-7; 7 nucleotides agree with TRBD1. The CDR3 DNA sequence: TGTGCCAGCAGTTTACACAGGGGCGAGCAGTACTTC. Amino acid sequence: CASSLHRGEQYF.